These 20 T cell receptor beta chains originate from one sample sequenced in a study of cytomegalovirus exposure and HLA in healthy donors. Assay: immunoSEQ multiplex PCR; the TCRdb copy retains only in-frame clones and omits some. The sample lists some 86,000 clones, roughly 93% occurring once. The specimen was PBMCs. These receptors were obtained from a woman aged 25 to 45 in good health and CMV-seronegative.

The CDR3 DNA reads as TGTGCCAGCAGTTACGACAACACCGGCGAAAAACTGTTTTTT. Translating it yields CASSYDNTGEKLFF. The gene calls are TRBV9 and TRBJ1-4; D unclear. The ends were cut back, 5 bases at V and 8 bases at J, with 16 bases in the middle. Germline V gene data show CDR1 as SGDLS and CDR2 as YYNGEE. The CDR3 is 14 amino acids.

The chain recombines TRBV10-1 with TRBJ1-4; D is uncertain. CDR3 size: 10 residues. CDR1 is WNHNN, CDR2 SYGVQD, per germline (reference sequence). V lost 8 bases and J lost 8, with 6 bases in between. CDR3 protein: CASGEEKLFF. The CDR3, as DNA: TGCGCCAGCGGGGAGGAAAAACTGTTTTTT.

The rearrangement joins TRBV7-8 to TRBJ1-6; no clear D. This CDR3 contains 13 residues. Between the trimmed V and J ends, which lost 2 bases and 3 bases, there was a span of 2 bases. Germline V gene data show CDR1 as SGHVS and CDR2 as FQNEAQ. CDR3 loop: CASSLLYNSPLHF. As DNA, the CDR3 is TGTGCCAGCAGCTTACTCTATAATTCACCCCTCCACTTT.

The rearrangement joins TRBV5-4 to TRBJ2-1; possible D gene TRBD1, 5 bases. Germline lookup yields CDR1 SGHNT and CDR2 YYREEE (reference sequence). The CDR3 contains 14 residues. V dropped 4 bases and J dropped 7 bases, with 15 bases sitting between them. In DNA, the CDR3 is TGTGCCAGCAGCCCTGACAGTCTGTGGAATGAGCAGTTCTTC. Its translation is CASSPDSLWNEQFF.

This clone was seen once. The J gene is TRBJ1-6, the V gene TRBV5-1; 7 bases agree with TRBD1. Per germline, CDR1 SGHRS and CDR2 YFSETQ. The CDR3 is 17 amino acids. Germline trimming cut 4 bases from V and 5 bases from J; bases unmatched to any gene: 12. The CDR3 DNA reads as TGCGCCAGCAGCCCCAAGGGCGGGACAGCGAATAATTCACCCCTCCACTTT. Translating it yields CASSPKGGTANNSPLHF.

This sequence joins TRBV5-1 and TRBJ2-2; perhaps TRBD2 as D (7 bases). V shed 3 bases and J shed 7 bases, with 16 bases lying between them. This CDR3 contains 15 residues. Germline CDR1 reads SGHRS; CDR2 reads YFSETQ. CDR3 nucleotide sequence: TGCGCCAGCAGCTCACAAGGGGGGGTGATCGGGGAGCTGTTTTTT. It encodes CASSSQGGVIGELFF.

This sequence joins TRBV7-3 and TRBJ2-1; 10 bases line up with TRBD1. The V gene's germline CDR1 is SGHTA and CDR2 FQGTGA. V trimming: 0 bases; J trimming: 7 bases; junction bases outside the gene matches: 3. The CDR3 covers 15 residues. CDR3 sequence (DNA): TGTGCCAGCAGCTTAACCGGGACAGGGGTGAATGAGCAGTTCTTC. Protein product: CASSLTGTGVNEQFF.

The chain uses TRBV5-8 and TRBJ2-7, with 9 bases that match TRBD2. CDR1 and CDR2 (germline): SGHTS, YDEGEE. Trimming took 0 bases from V and 0 from J; bases not matched to a gene: 10. The CDR3 sequence is 18 residues long. The CDR3 sequence: CASSLGLAVTIFSYEQYF. In DNA form, the CDR3 reads TGTGCCAGCAGCTTGGGACTAGCGGTCACGATCTTCTCCTACGAGCAGTACTTC.

This clone has a handful of counts. The rearrangement links TRBV18 to TRBJ2-7; D is possibly TRBD2 (6 bases). The germline V gene has CDR1 KGHSH and CDR2 LQKENI. Trimming took 2 bases from V and 2 from J, leaving 10 bases between them. The CDR3 runs to 14 residues. CDR3 region: CASSPVGGPYEQYF. CDR3 nucleotides: TGTGCCAGCTCACCAGTCGGGGGACCCTACGAGCAGTACTTC. Filled out from reference TRBV18 and TRBJ2-7, the complete variable domain reads NAGVMQNPRHLVRRRGQEARLRCSPMKGHSHVYWYRQLPEEGLKFMVYLQKENIIDESGMPKERFSAEFPKEGPSILRIQQVVRGDSAAYFCASSPVGGPYEQYFGPGTRLTVT.

A remark on this clone: One end of the junction fails to match germline, which may point to a read error. This chain connects TRBV7-7 to TRBJ2-3, with 8 bases identical to TRBD2. Germline CDR1 and CDR2: SSHAT and FNYEAQ (reference sequence). The length of the CDR3 is 15 residues. This CDR3 reads CASSPSGGYTDTQYF. CDR3 DNA: TGTGCTAGCAGCCCCAGCGGGGGATACACAGATACGCAGTATTTT.

The V and J genes are TRBV2 and TRBJ1-4, with D maybe TRBD1 (5 bases). The germline V and J ends were trimmed by 0 bases and 6 bases, with 8 bases remaining between them. Germline lookup yields CDR1 SNHLY and CDR2 FYNNEI. The CDR3 is 14 residues long. CDR3 DNA: TGTGCCAGCAGTGAAGCGCGGGGGGATGAAAAACTGTTTTTT. This encodes CASSEARGDEKLFF. Supplemented by reference TRBV2 and TRBJ1-4, the full variable domain reads EPEVTQTPSHQVTQMGQEVILRCVPISNHLYFYWYRQILGQKVEFLVSFYNNEISEKSEIFDDQFSVERPDGSNFTLKIRSTKLEDSAMYFCASSEARGDEKLFFGSGTQLSVL.

The chain employs TRBV6-1 and TRBJ2-4; TRBD1 aligns across 9 bases. The CDR3 contains 15 residues. Germline CDR1 MNHNS, CDR2 SASEGT. The trim removed 7 bases at V and 6 bases at J, leaving 10 bases unmatched. This CDR3 reads CASILDRGRGNIQYF. For the CDR3, the DNA is TGTGCCAGCATCCTGGACAGGGGCCGTGGAAACATTCAGTACTTC.

The chain uses TRBV19 and TRBJ2-3, with 9 bases aligning to TRBD2. CDR3 length: 14 residues. With 7 bases clipped from V and 3 bases from J, the junction kept 5 bases outside the gene matches. Per the germline V gene, CDR1 is LNHDA and CDR2 is SQIVND (reference sequence). The CDR3 region is CASTERGATDTQYF. CDR3 nucleotide sequence: TGTGCCAGTACTGAGCGGGGGGCGACAGATACGCAGTATTTT. Full variable domain (rest looked up from reference TRBV19 and TRBJ2-3): DGGITQSPKYLFRKEGQNVTLSCEQNLNHDAMYWYRQDPGQGLRLIYYSQIVNDFQKGDIAEGYSVSREKKESFPLTVTSAQKNPTAFYLCASTERGATDTQYFGPGTRLTVL.

The CDR3 here is CATSRVTVVTFF. The CDR3 bases are TGTGCCACCAGCAGAGTCACGGTAGTAACTTTCTTT. This chain connects TRBV15 to TRBJ1-1; unclear D gene. The V gene lost 1 base and the J gene lost 12 bases, with 12 bases spanning the gap. Germline values: CDR1 LNHNV, CDR2 YYDKDF (reference sequence). There are 12 residues in the CDR3.

This chain uses TRBV27 with TRBJ2-1, with TRBD1 identical over 10 bases. From germline, CDR1 is MNHEY and CDR2 SMNVEV (reference sequence). The junction had 4 bases not matched to a gene; V was cut back by 0 bases and J by 5 bases. The CDR3 has 16 amino acids. The CDR3 sequence: CASSLSRDRGDNEQFF. The CDR3 DNA is TGTGCCAGCAGTTTATCCCGGGACAGGGGAGACAATGAGCAGTTCTTC.

The rearrangement uses TRBV11-2 and TRBJ2-5; D not certain. The length of the CDR3 is 14 residues. The V gene's germline CDR1 is SGHAT and CDR2 FQNNGV. The V gene lost 0 bases and the J gene lost 10 bases, with 15 bases spanning the gap. Here the CDR3 reads CASSLDFLGDGQYF. CDR3 bases: TGTGCCAGCAGCTTAGATTTCCTTGGAGACGGCCAGTACTTC.

V gene TRBV6-1 combines with J gene TRBJ1-6; D is uncertain. Germline CDR1 is MNHNS and CDR2 is SASEGT. V lost 6 bases, J lost 5 bases, and 11 bases lay in between. The CDR3 extends over 14 amino acids. The CDR3 bases are TGTGCCAGCAGATGGGCGGGCGATAATTCACCCCTCCACTTT. Protein: CASRWAGDNSPLHF.

The rearrangement uses TRBV19 and TRBJ1-5; TRBD1 matches 7 bases. CDR1 and CDR2 (germline): LNHDA, SQIVND (reference sequence). The CDR3 is 16 amino acids. The junction had 7 bases not matched to a gene; V was cut back by 4 bases and J by 1 base. The CDR3, as DNA: TGTGCCAGTAGTACCAAGGGACAGATAAGCAATCAGCCCCAGCATTTT. Protein sequence: CASSTKGQISNQPQHF.

The J gene is TRBJ2-7, the V gene TRBV18; possible D gene TRBD2, 6 bases. Trimming cost V 3 bases and J 5 bases, with 14 bases left between them. CDR1 KGHSH and CDR2 LQKENI come from the germline V gene. CDR3 size: 14 residues. CDR3 nucleotide sequence: TGTGCCAGCTCACCGCCGGGAGTAACGGACGAGCAGTACTTC. This encodes CASSPPGVTDEQYF.

This chain connects TRBV19 to TRBJ2-5, with a weak D call TRBD2 (6 bases). Germline V CDR1 and CDR2: LNHDA, SQIVND (reference sequence). Trimming pared 6 bases from V and 2 bases from J, leaving 16 bases between. There are 15 residues in the CDR3. The CDR3 region has the DNA TGTGCCAGTAGCAGGGACTGGGTCCGGCAAGAGACCCAGTACTTC. This encodes CASSRDWVRQETQYF.